Presented here are 29 T cell receptor beta chains from one specimen sequenced in a study of T cells in Graves' hyperthyroidism and ophthalmopathy. Amplification of TCR beta CDR3 regions was performed using RNA transcripts as template. With the HTBI primer set, the TCR CDR3 went through a first round of RT-PCR. TCRdb reprocessed the multiplex PCR reads with MiXCR, giving one entry per CDR3 protein. The sample lists under 400,000 distinct CDR3 sequences; roughly an eighth were seen once. The sequenced sample was blood. The receptors were sampled from a woman aged 18-29 years with Graves' hyperthyroidism.

This clonotype showed up many times. J is TRBJ2-1 and V is TRBV5-8; D is unclear. V lost 1 base, J lost 4 bases, and 3 bases lay in between. CDR3 size: 12 residues. Germline CDR1 SGHTS, CDR2 YDEGEE. The CDR3 reads CASSLQYNEQFF. As DNA, the CDR3 is TGTGCCAGCAGCTTGCAATACAATGAGCAGTTCTTC.

This clonotype was observed a handful of times. The rearrangement uses TRBV6-1 and TRBJ1-1; D remains unclear. The CDR3 consists of 15 residues. V was shortened by 5 bases and J by 0 bases, with 13 bases between the two germline ends. Germline CDR1 and CDR2: MNHNS and SASEGT. CDR3 coding DNA: TGTGCCAGCAGTCTCGGTAGGGCAGTGAACACTGAAGCTTTCTTT. It specifies CASSLGRAVNTEAFF.

This clonotype appeared a few times. The rearrangement joins TRBV24-1 to TRBJ2-3; 14 bases match TRBD2. J gave up 6 bases and V 3 bases, and 10 bases lay outside the gene matches. CDR3 length equals 18 residues. Germline CDR1 reads KGHDR; CDR2 reads SFDVKD. In DNA form, the CDR3 reads TGTGCCACCAGTGATCCGCCACCGGGACTAGCGGGAGAGGATACGCAGTATTTT. This translates into CATSDPPPGLAGEDTQYF.

The chain joins TRBV7-3 to TRBJ1-1; perhaps TRBD1 as D (5 bases). CDR1 SGHTA and CDR2 FQGTGA come from the germline V gene. The CDR3 runs 16 residues. V gave up 0 bases and J gave up 5 bases, with 16 bases separating them. The CDR3: CASSLTSFRGRTEAFF. The CDR3 nucleotides read TGTGCCAGCAGCTTAACGAGCTTTAGGGGCCGAACTGAAGCTTTCTTT.

The chain employs TRBV19 and TRBJ2-7; D is perhaps TRBD1 (6 bases). V lost 6 bases to trimming and J lost 0 bases, with 18 bases between them. The CDR3 sequence is 16 residues long. Germline CDR1 is LNHDA and CDR2 is SQIVND (reference sequence). The CDR3 loop is CASRNRTAGYSYEQYF. The CDR3 bases are TGTGCCAGTAGAAATCGGACAGCCGGTTACTCCTACGAGCAGTACTTC.

There are many counts of this clonotype. The V gene is TRBV10-3, the J gene TRBJ1-1; tentative D call: TRBD1 (5 bases). V lost 3 bases, J lost 6 bases, and 17 bases lay in between. This CDR3 is 15 amino acids long. Germline lookup yields CDR1 ENHRY and CDR2 SYGVKD. CDR3 nucleotide sequence: TGTGCCATCAGTGACTTTAATTCCCGGGGGGCTGAAGCTTTCTTT. Translating it yields CAISDFNSRGAEAFF.

This clonotype occurred many times. The J gene is TRBJ2-5, the V gene TRBV20-1; D is uncertain. Germline loops: CDR1 DFQATT, CDR2 SNEGSKA (reference sequence). V lost 4 bases, J lost 5 bases, and 14 bases lay in between. The CDR3 extends over 13 amino acids. For the CDR3, the DNA is TGCAGTGCTATACGGGCCGGTGAGGAGACCCAGTACTTC. It translates to CSAIRAGEETQYF.

This clonotype was seen repeatedly, ten times or more. The chain has TRBV5-1 and TRBJ2-3; the match to TRBD1 covers 11 bases. Germline trimming cut 4 bases from V and 3 bases from J; bases unmatched to any gene: 7. The CDR3 is 16 residues long. Germline CDR1 reads SGHRS; CDR2 reads YFSETQ. The CDR3 spells CASSRGTGGVTDTQYF. CDR3 sequence (DNA): TGCGCCAGCAGCCGCGGGACAGGGGGAGTGACAGATACGCAGTATTTT. Together with reference TRBV5-1 and TRBJ2-3, the CDR3 gives the full variable domain: KAGVTQTPRYLIKTRGQQVTLSCSPISGHRSVSWYQQTPGQGLQFLFEYFSETQRNKGNFPGRFSGRQFSNSRSEMNVSTLELGDSALYLCASSRGTGGVTDTQYFGPGTRLTVL.

This chain joins TRBV6-2 or TRBV6-3 and TRBJ2-1; D possibly corresponds to TRBD2 (6 bases). The germline CDR1 and CDR2 sequences are MNHEY and SVGEGT. The CDR3 has 14 amino acids. Trimming removed 4 bases at V and 7 bases at J, with 14 bases between. The CDR3 DNA reads as TGTGCCAGCAGTTTCCGGGAGTTGGTGAATGAGCAGTTCTTC. It specifies CASSFRELVNEQFF.

The gene calls are TRBV7-9 and TRBJ2-1; D ambiguous. The CDR3 covers 11 residues. The V and J ends lost 6 bases and 15 bases respectively, with 15 bases between them. CDR1 is SEHNR and CDR2 is FQNEAQ in the germline V gene (reference sequence). The CDR3 DNA follows: TGTGCCAGCAGTCGAGACCCAGCGTGGTTCTTC. Translated, it gives CASSRDPAWFF.

This clonotype was detected ten times or more. The chain links TRBV6-5 to TRBJ1-6; D is undetermined. The V gene's germline CDR1 is MNHEY and CDR2 SVGAGI. The length of the CDR3 is 15 residues. V gave up 0 bases and J gave up 7 bases, with 10 bases separating them. The CDR3 nucleotides read TGTGCCAGCAGTTACTCGAACGTCCTGAATTCACCCCTCCACTTT. The encoded protein is CASSYSNVLNSPLHF.

This clonotype was seen once. A much larger clone sits a single nucleotide away, making a read error possible. V is TRBV9 and J is TRBJ2-3; 8 nucleotides align to TRBD2. The CDR3 spans 15 residues. Germline CDR1 reads SGDLS; CDR2 reads YYNGEE. CDR3: CTSSVDSGRASTQYF. CDR3 coding DNA: TGTACCAGCAGCGTAGACAGCGGGAGAGCTAGCACGCAGTATTTT.

The rearrangement links TRBV5-6 to TRBJ2-1; 15 bases fit TRBD2. The CDR3 sequence is 16 residues long. V was pared by 10 bases and J by 1 base, with 6 bases of the junction left unmatched. Germline V lookup: CDR1 SGHDT, CDR2 YYEEEE. In DNA, the CDR3 is TGTGCCGGGGGACTAGCGGGGGGTGGATCCTACAATGAGCAGTTCTTC. Amino acid sequence: CAGGLAGGGSYNEQFF.

This clonotype was seen at least ten times. The chain is built from TRBV7-2 and TRBJ2-4; 8 bases fit TRBD2. After removal of 4 bases from V and 7 bases from J, the junction contained 6 bases not matched to a gene. This CDR3 has 14 residues. Per the germline V gene, CDR1 is SGHTA and CDR2 is FQGNSA. The CDR3: CASSSGGGLNIQYF. DNA for the CDR3: TGTGCCAGCAGCTCGGGGGGGGGTTTGAACATTCAGTACTTC.

This clonotype was seen repeatedly, ten times or more. Given a much more abundant clone one base away, this may be a read error. The rearrangement links TRBV9 to TRBJ2-3; D unresolved. This CDR3 comprises 12 residues. V lost 4 bases to trimming and J lost 1 base, with 4 bases between them. From germline, CDR1 is SGDLS and CDR2 YYNGEE. Here the CDR3 reads CASSTRTDTQYF. Written as DNA, the CDR3 is TGTGCCAGCAGCACCCGCACAGATACGCAGTATTTT.

This clonotype was detected many times. V gene TRBV5-1 combines with J gene TRBJ2-3; D may be TRBD2 (7 bases). Trimming pared 3 bases from V and 0 bases from J, leaving 20 bases between. Per germline, CDR1 SGHRS and CDR2 YFSETQ. The CDR3 has 18 residues. The DNA for the CDR3 is TGCGCCAGCAGCTGGGGCCGGGGGGCGGAGACTAGCACAGATACGCAGTATTTT. Its protein is CASSWGRGAETSTDTQYF.

This clonotype came up a few times. V and J are TRBV7-3 and TRBJ2-2; a possible D gene is TRBD2 (7 bases). The ends were cut back, 5 bases at V and 3 bases at J, with 13 bases in the middle. This CDR3 contains 15 residues. CDR1 and CDR2 (germline): SGHTA, FQGTGA. CDR3 in DNA: TGTGCCAGCAGCGGGGGGGGCGCGGACACCGGGGAGCTGTTTTTT. The encoded protein is CASSGGGADTGELFF.

On this clonotype: A much larger clone lies a single base off, so this may be a read error. The V call is TRBV10-3, the J call TRBJ2-7, with D tentatively TRBD1 (5 bases). Gene TRBJ2-1 matches the end of the DNA better, so the J call may be wrong. Per the germline V gene, CDR1 is ENHRY and CDR2 is SYGVKD. This CDR3 spans 16 amino acids. The CDR3 protein is CAISEIRGTSSYEQFF. DNA for the CDR3: TGTGCCATCAGTGAGATTAGGGGAACGAGCTCCTACGAGCAGTTCTTC.

The chain joins TRBV28 to TRBJ2-3; perhaps TRBD2 as D (7 bases). Trimming stripped 7 bases from V and 5 bases from J, with 25 bases between. The CDR3 contains 17 residues. From germline, CDR1 is MDHEN and CDR2 SYDVKM. CDR3 sequence reads: CASTYVVGGAQGDTQYF. In nucleotides, the CDR3 is TGTGCCAGCACCTATGTTGTGGGGGGGGCCCAGGGAGATACGCAGTATTTT.

This clonotype was counted many times. The J gene is TRBJ1-5, the V gene TRBV30; TRBD1 is a possible D gene (5 bases). The CDR3 covers 14 residues. With 0 bases removed from V and 7 bases from J, the gap between germline ends came to 13 bases. Germline lookup yields CDR1 GTSNPN and CDR2 SVGIG (reference sequence). The CDR3 protein is CAWSVRGFGQPQHF. For the CDR3, the DNA is TGTGCCTGGAGTGTACGGGGGTTTGGACAGCCCCAGCATTTT.

This clonotype was recorded many times. The rearrangement links TRBV13 to TRBJ2-7, with D perhaps matching TRBD2 (6 bases). V was cut by 5 bases and J by 2 bases, with 10 bases left in between. The CDR3 is 13 amino acids. Germline V CDR1 and CDR2: PRHDT, FYEKMQ (reference sequence). The CDR3 DNA reads TGTGCCAGCAGCCCGGGGGTAGCCTACGAGCAGTACTTC. As protein: CASSPGVAYEQYF.

This clonotype showed up many times. The chain has TRBV18 and TRBJ2-5; TRBD2 matches 7 bases. CDR3 length equals 15 residues. CDR1 KGHSH and CDR2 LQKENI come from the germline V gene. V lost 2 bases, J lost 5 bases, and 8 bases stayed unmatched. The CDR3 DNA sequence: TGTGCCAGCTCACCAGAACTAGCGTTGAGGGAGACCCAGTACTTC. Encoded protein: CASSPELALRETQYF.

This clonotype was seen at least ten times. The rearrangement links TRBV11-1 to TRBJ2-2; 8 bases align to TRBD1. The trim removed 5 bases at V and 6 bases at J, leaving 5 bases unmatched. Germline-derived CDR1 and CDR2 are SGHAT and FQDESV (reference sequence). The CDR3 is 14 amino acids. The CDR3 bases are TGTGCCAGCAGCCTCTGGACAGGGTCCGGGGAGCTGTTTTTT. Translating it yields CASSLWTGSGELFF.

This clonotype was observed a handful of times. This chain connects TRBV19 to TRBJ2-1; 9 bases are shared with TRBD1. CDR3 length: 15 amino acids. Trimming took 6 bases from V and 4 from J; bases not matched to a gene: 7. Looked up from germline, CDR1 is LNHDA and CDR2 is SQIVND (reference sequence). The CDR3 coding sequence is TGTGCCAGTAGAAAACAGGGGGCAGGATACAATGAGCAGTTCTTC. Its protein product is CASRKQGAGYNEQFF.

This chain connects TRBV4-2 to TRBJ2-7; 7 nucleotides agree with TRBD1. There are 16 residues in the CDR3. After removal of 3 bases from V and 3 bases from J, the junction contained 11 bases not matched to a gene. Germline loops: CDR1 LGHNA, CDR2 YNFKEQ. CDR3 loop: CASSQGQSGMLYEQYF. The CDR3 nucleotides read TGTGCCAGCAGCCAGGGACAGAGCGGCATGCTCTACGAGCAGTACTTC.

The V call is TRBV18, the J call TRBJ1-4; D not certain. This CDR3 comprises 15 residues. In germline, CDR1 is KGHSH, CDR2 LQKENI. V gave up 2 bases and J gave up 4 bases, with 11 bases separating them. CDR3 in DNA: TGTGCCAGCTCACCAGGCGGCCTTGATAATGAAAAACTGTTTTTT. Residues: CASSPGGLDNEKLFF. Together with reference TRBV18 and TRBJ1-4, the CDR3 gives the full variable domain: NAGVMQNPRHLVRRRGQEARLRCSPMKGHSHVYWYRQLPEEGLKFMVYLQKENIIDESGMPKERFSAEFPKEGPSILRIQQVVRGDSAAYFCASSPGGLDNEKLFFGSGTQLSVL.

In its sample, this clonotype was seen many times. The chain joins TRBV7-2 to TRBJ2-1; no clear D. V shed 5 bases and J shed 4 bases, with 15 bases lying between them. This CDR3 region has 15 residues. Germline V gene lookup returns CDR1 SGHTA and CDR2 FQGNSA. The CDR3 nucleotides are TGTGCCAGCAGCCCCGGACCTATAGGTTACAATGAGCAGTTCTTC. This translates into CASSPGPIGYNEQFF.

At least ten counts were recorded for this clonotype. An end of the junction differs from the germline gene, which may be a read error. This CDR3 reads CASSLVGGLGDTQYF. The CDR3 DNA is TGTGCTAGCAGCTTAGTAGGCGGACTTGGAGATACGCAGTATTTT. The chain employs TRBV7-7 and TRBJ2-3; D is possibly TRBD2 (5 bases). Per the germline V gene, CDR1 is SSHAT and CDR2 is FNYEAQ (reference sequence). The length of the CDR3 is 15 residues.

This clonotype has at least ten counts. The chain uses TRBV27 and TRBJ2-5; a weak D match, TRBD2 (5 bases). The CDR3 runs to 12 residues. V was pared by 6 bases and J by 5 bases, with 10 bases between. CDR1 MNHEY and CDR2 SMNVEV come from the germline V gene (reference sequence). The CDR3 DNA reads as TGTGCCAGCAGGAGAACGGGGGAGACCCAGTACTTC. Translating gives CASRRTGETQYF.